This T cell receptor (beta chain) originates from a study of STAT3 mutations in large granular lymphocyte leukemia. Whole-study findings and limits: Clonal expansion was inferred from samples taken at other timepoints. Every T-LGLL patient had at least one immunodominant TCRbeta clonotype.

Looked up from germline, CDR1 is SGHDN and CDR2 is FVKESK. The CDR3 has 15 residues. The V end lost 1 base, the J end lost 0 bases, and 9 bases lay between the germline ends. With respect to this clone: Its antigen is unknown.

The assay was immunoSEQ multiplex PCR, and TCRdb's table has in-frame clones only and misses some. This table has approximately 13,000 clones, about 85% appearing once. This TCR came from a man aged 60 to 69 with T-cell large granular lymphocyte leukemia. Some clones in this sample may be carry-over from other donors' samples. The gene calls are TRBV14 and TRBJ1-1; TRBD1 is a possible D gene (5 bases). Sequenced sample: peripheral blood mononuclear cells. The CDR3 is CASSQGGALNTEAFF. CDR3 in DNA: TGTGCCAGCAGCCAAGGTGGGGCTTTGAACACTGAAGCTTTCTTT.